These 9 T cell receptor beta chains were sequenced from one sample in a study of blood T cell repertoires in COVID-19. The repertoire was sequenced with immunoSEQ multiplex PCR; TCRdb's copy has only in-frame clones and lacks some. This table holds 200,000 to 250,000 clones, about 88% found once. The source material was PBMCs or T cells enriched from blood (not recorded which). Receptors were obtained from a young woman who had recovered from COVID-19.

The V gene is TRBV7-3, the J gene TRBJ2-5; 11 bases align to TRBD2. The CDR3 is 17 amino acids. Germline V gene data show CDR1 as SGHTA and CDR2 as FQGTGA. Unmatched junction bases numbered 8, after V lost 5 bases and J lost 0 bases. Here the CDR3 reads CASSPGLAEPYQETQYF. The CDR3 DNA reads TGTGCCAGCAGCCCGGGACTAGCGGAACCCTACCAAGAGACCCAGTACTTC.

The chain combines TRBV9 with TRBJ1-4; D might be TRBD1 (6 bases). The CDR3 is 13 residues long. Trimming stripped 7 bases from V and 6 bases from J, with 13 bases between. The germline CDR1 and CDR2 sequences are SGDLS and YYNGEE. The CDR3 nucleotides read TGTGCCAGCTACAGGGAAGAGGATGAAAAACTGTTTTTT. It is translated as CASYREEDEKLFF.

This chain connects TRBV11-2 to TRBJ2-3, with 15 bases matching TRBD2. Germline V gives CDR1 SGHAT, CDR2 FQNNGV. J lost 3 bases, V lost 5 bases, and 6 bases had no gene match. CDR3 length equals 17 residues. In DNA form, the CDR3 reads TGTGCCAGCAGCAAAACAGGGACTAGCGGGGGGACAGATACGCAGTATTTT. It specifies CASSKTGTSGGTDTQYF.

The J gene is TRBJ2-1, the V gene TRBV10-2; 8 nucleotides match TRBD1. V trimming: 9 bases; J trimming: 5 bases; junction bases outside the gene matches: 3. Germline values: CDR1 WSHSY, CDR2 SAAADI. This CDR3 is built from 12 residues. The CDR3 nucleotides are TGCGCCAGTAGGACAGGGAACAATGAGCAGTTCTTC. It specifies CASRTGNNEQFF.

The chain couples TRBV28 to TRBJ1-1; 8 bases match TRBD1. V lost 6 bases and J lost 3; bases outside the gene matches: 3. The CDR3 extends over 13 amino acids. Per germline, CDR1 MDHEN and CDR2 SYDVKM. The CDR3, as DNA: TGTGCCAGCAGACAGGGGGGAGACACTGAAGCTTTCTTT. This encodes CASRQGGDTEAFF. Looking up the rest from reference TRBV28 and TRBJ1-1 gives the full variable domain: DVKVTQSSRYLVKRTGEKVFLECVQDMDHENMFWYRQDPGLGLRLIYFSYDVKMKEKGDIPEGYSVSREKKERFSLILESASTNQTSMYLCASRQGGDTEAFFGQGTRLTVV.

The gene calls are TRBV14 and TRBJ1-1; D not resolved. The CDR3 totals 13 residues. Germline V gene sequence: CDR1 SGHDN, CDR2 FVKESK. The V and J ends lost 1 base and 7 bases respectively, with 10 bases between them. The CDR3 region has the DNA TGTGCCAGCAGCCAAGTTAGCGCAGTTGAAGCTTTCTTT. It yields the protein CASSQVSAVEAFF.

This chain connects TRBV21-1 to TRBJ1-1; the table's D call of TRBD1 was not tested on the DNA. TRBV21-1 is described as a pseudogene. This CDR3 is 19 amino acids long. CDR3 in DNA: TGTGCCAGCAGCGAACGAAGGGACAGGCACAACGGCAGGAACACTGAAGCTTTCTTT. Amino acid sequence: CASSERRDRHNGRNTEAFF.

This clone was counted a single time. The chain couples TRBV7-2 to TRBJ2-5, with 10 bases aligning to TRBD2. The germline CDR1 and CDR2 sequences are SGHTA and FQGNSA. The junction had 6 bases not matched to a gene; V was cut back by 6 bases and J by 2 bases. The CDR3 extends over 15 amino acids. The CDR3 DNA reads as TGTGCCAGCAGAATTAGCGGGGGGATACAAGAGACCCAGTACTTC. Translated, it gives CASRISGGIQETQYF.

The chain links TRBV4-3 to TRBJ1-2; 9 bases align to TRBD1. This CDR3 has 16 residues. Germline CDR1 is LGHNA and CDR2 is YSLEER. The trim removed 6 bases at V and 2 bases at J, leaving 10 bases unmatched. The CDR3 here is CASRNPGDRGNYGYTF. Written as DNA, the CDR3 is TGCGCCAGCAGAAACCCCGGAGACAGGGGGAACTATGGCTACACCTTC.